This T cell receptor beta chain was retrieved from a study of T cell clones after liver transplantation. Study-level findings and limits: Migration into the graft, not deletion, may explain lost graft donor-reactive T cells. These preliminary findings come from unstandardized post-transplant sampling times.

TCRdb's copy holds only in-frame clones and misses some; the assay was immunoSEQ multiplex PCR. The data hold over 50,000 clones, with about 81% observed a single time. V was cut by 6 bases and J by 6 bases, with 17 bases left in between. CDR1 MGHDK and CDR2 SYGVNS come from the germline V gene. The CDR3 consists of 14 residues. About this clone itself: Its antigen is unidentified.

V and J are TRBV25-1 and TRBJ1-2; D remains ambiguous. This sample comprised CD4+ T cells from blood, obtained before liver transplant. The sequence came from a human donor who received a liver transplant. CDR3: CASSGNSQVDGYTF. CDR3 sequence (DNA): TGTGCCAGCAGCGGGAACAGTCAAGTCGATGGCTACACCTTC.